The rows below give T cell receptor beta chains drawn from one sample of a study of cytomegalovirus exposure and HLA in healthy donors. Here immunoSEQ multiplex PCR was the method, and the copy in TCRdb shows in-frame clones only, minus some. The table has approximately 190,000 clones, about 89% seen once. The sample taken for sequencing was PBMCs. Every receptor here comes from a man younger than 40 in good health and CMV-seronegative. Each CDR3 is given with its conserved first and last residue. A D gene is named only where the DNA matches it firmly. Some rows mark clone size as missing; the rest say once, few, many or name a class of expanded clone.

V,D,size,J,CDR3,DNA
TRBV5-5,-,-,TRBJ2-1,CASLAGDNEQFF,TGTGCCAGTCTCGCAGGGGACAATGAGCAGTTCTTC
TRBV6-1,-,few,TRBJ1-1,CASAPQGDTEAFF,TGTGCCAGCGCGCCACAGGGCGACACTGAAGCTTTCTTT
TRBV7-9,-,-,TRBJ2-7,CASSPQNFYEQYF,TGTGCCAGCAGCCCCCAAAACTTCTACGAGCAGTACTTC
TRBV7-6,-,few,TRBJ2-7,CASSLARAYEQYF,TGTGCCAGCAGCTTAGCGAGGGCATACGAGCAGTACTTC
TRBV27,-,-,TRBJ1-4,CASSLGGVGEKLFF,TGTGCCAGCAGCCTCGGGGGAGTGGGGGAAAAACTGTTTTTT
TRBV9,TRBD2,-,TRBJ2-5,CASSPHSGGAEETQYF,TGTGCCAGCAGCCCCCACAGCGGGGGGGCCGAGGAGACCCAGTACTTC
TRBV28,TRBD2,-,TRBJ2-1,CASSNNRRTSGRPRNYNEQFF,TGTGCCAGCAGTAATAATAGACGGACTAGCGGGAGGCCGCGAAACTACAATGAGCAGTTCTTC
TRBV6-5,-,-,TRBJ1-1,CASANGENTEAFF,TGTGCCAGCGCAAACGGGGAAAACACTGAAGCTTTCTTT
TRBV11-2,TRBD2,-,TRBJ2-2,CASSLDTFGLAGGTGELFF,TGTGCCAGCAGCTTAGATACTTTTGGCCTAGCGGGGGGGACCGGGGAGCTGTTTTTT
TRBV20-1,-,-,TRBJ2-3,CSARYSCQYF,TGCAGTGCTAGATACAGCTGCCAGTATTTT
TRBV27,TRBD1,-,TRBJ2-7,CASSTSGQGPYEQYF,TGTGCCAGCAGTACCTCGGGACAGGGTCCCTACGAGCAGTACTTC
TRBV7-8,-,-,TRBJ1-1,CASSLGSGKSFF,TGTGCCAGCAGCTTAGGGTCAGGGAAATCTTTCTTT
TRBV11-2,-,-,TRBJ1-6,CASSLGPQADRLHF,TGTGCCAGCAGCTTAGGTCCACAGGCGGATCGCCTCCACTTT
TRBV18,TRBD2,once,TRBJ2-3,CASSPPRLEGGDTDTQYF,TGTGCCAGCTCACCGCCACGGCTCGAGGGAGGGGACACAGATACGCAGTATTTT
TRBV19,TRBD1,-,TRBJ1-5,CASSIAGGRQPQHF,TGTGCCAGTAGTATCGCAGGGGGCCGGCAGCCCCAGCATTTT
TRBV2,TRBD1,few,TRBJ2-5,CASSGDRFPMYF,TGTGCCAGCAGTGGGGACAGGTTCCCTATGTACTTC
TRBV7-8,-,-,TRBJ2-1,CASSSGLVDNEQFF,TGTGCCAGCAGCTCGGGTCTCGTGGACAATGAGCAGTTCTTC
TRBV28,TRBD1,once,TRBJ2-5,CASSPGQRETQYF,TGTGCCAGCAGTCCGGGACAGAGGGAGACCCAGTACTTC
TRBV6-1,-,-,TRBJ1-2,CASIISQGYGYTF,TGTGCCAGCATAATATCTCAGGGCTATGGCTACACCTTC